This is a list of T cell receptor beta chains from one sample in a study of blood T cell repertoires in COVID-19. TCRdb's copy holds only in-frame clones and misses some; the assay was immunoSEQ multiplex PCR. The data contain more than 300,000 clones, roughly 89% of them singletons. Sequenced input: peripheral blood. These receptor sequences come from a woman aged 18-29 years who had recovered from COVID-19. The CDR3 runs from the conserved cysteine through the conserved F or W. D genes are given only for firm matches. Where a row states a size, it is once, few, many or the class of an expanded clone; other rows omit it.

V	D	size	J	DNA	CDR3
TRBV6-5	.	.	TRBJ1-5	TGTGCCAGCAGTTATGGTCCAGCGTATAGCAATCAGCCCCAGCATTTT	CASSYGPAYSNQPQHF
TRBV4-3	TRBD1	.	TRBJ1-2	TGCGCCAGCAGCCAAGATCGCTCAGGGGGGAACTATGGCTACACCTTC	CASSQDRSGGNYGYTF
TRBV6-2/TRBV6-3	TRBD1	.	TRBJ2-2	TGTGCCAGCAGTTACGGACAGGGGGGGGTAACCGGGGAGCTGTTTTTT	CASSYGQGGVTGELFF
TRBV5-1	.	once	TRBJ1-6	TGCGCCAGCAGCTTGGATCGGGGGTCCTATAATTCACCCCTCCACTTT	CASSLDRGSYNSPLHF
TRBV5-1	.	.	TRBJ1-2	TGCGCCAGCAGCTTGACAGGTTTAGCTAACTATGGCTACACCTTC	CASSLTGLANYGYTF
TRBV6-5	.	.	TRBJ2-1	TGTGCCAGCAGTTACTCGGGGAGTCCAGGCAATGAGCAGTTCTTC	CASSYSGSPGNEQFF
TRBV10-3	.	.	TRBJ2-6	TGTGCCATCAGCAAGACGGGATCTGGGGCCAACGTCCTGACTTTC	CAISKTGSGANVLTF
TRBV27	.	.	TRBJ1-5	TGTGCCAGCAGTTCCCAGGGTTATAGCAATCAGCCCCAGCATTTT	CASSSQGYSNQPQHF
TRBV6-1	.	.	TRBJ1-2	TGTGCCAGCAGTGAAGTCCATAACTATGGCTACACCTTC	CASSEVHNYGYTF
TRBV3-1/TRBV3-2	.	.	TRBJ1-2	TGTGCCAGCAGCCTAAATAGAGGCTACACCTTC	CASSLNRGYTF
TRBV5-4	.	once	TRBJ2-5	TGTGCCAGCAGCACAGGGATAGGGACCCAGTACTTC	CASSTGIGTQYF
TRBV5-1	.	.	TRBJ2-2	TGCGCCAGTGGCACAGAAAGCACCGGGGAGCTGTTTTTT	CASGTESTGELFF
TRBV5-6	TRBD1	.	TRBJ2-2	TGTGCCAGCAGCGTTCAGGGGGTTTATAACACCGGGGAGCTGTTTTTT	CASSVQGVYNTGELFF
TRBV6-2/TRBV6-3	TRBD1	.	TRBJ2-2	TGTGCCAGCAGTTACTCATTCAGTAGGACAGGGACCACCGGGGAGCTGTTTTTT	CASSYSFSRTGTTGELFF
TRBV9	.	.	TRBJ1-4	TGTGCCAGCAGCGTTCCGGGTTCGGGGGAAAAACTGTTTTTT	CASSVPGSGEKLFF
TRBV11-3	.	.	TRBJ2-5	TGTGCCAGCAGCACAAACAGGGTACAAGAGACCCAGTACTTC	CASSTNRVQETQYF
TRBV11-3	TRBD2	.	TRBJ2-1	TGTGCCAGCAGCCCCCCCCCGGGACTAGGGCCCAATGAGCAGTTCTTC	CASSPPPGLGPNEQFF
TRBV5-1	TRBD2	.	TRBJ2-5	TGCGCCAGCAGCTCCGGACTAGCGGGTTACCAAGAGACCCAGTACTTC	CASSSGLAGYQETQYF
TRBV5-8	.	.	TRBJ2-1	TGTGCCAGCAGCCACGGGACAACCTACAATGAGCAGTTCTTC	CASSHGTTYNEQFF
TRBV24-1	.	.	TRBJ1-3	TGTGCCACCGTAAGACCCGGCAGGGGAGCTGGAAACACCATATATTTT	CATVRPGRGAGNTIYF
TRBV12-3/TRBV12-4	.	.	TRBJ1-1	TGTGCCAGCAGTTTACGGGTACTGACAGCTTTCTTT	CASSLRVLTAFF
TRBV28	TRBD1	.	TRBJ2-1	TGTGCCAGCAGTTTAGGGACAGCCTACAATGAGCAGTTCTTC	CASSLGTAYNEQFF
TRBV4-3	TRBD1	.	TRBJ2-2	TGCGCCAGCAGCCACTCCGGGACAGGGGAAACCGGGGAGCTGTTTTTT	CASSHSGTGETGELFF
TRBV7-9	.	.	TRBJ1-4	TGTGCCAGCAGCTTCCAAGATTCTAAGGACAGCGCAACTAATGAAAAACTGTTTTTT	CASSFQDSKDSATNEKLFF
TRBV10-1	.	.	TRBJ1-1	TGCGCCAGCAGCGGGTTTGGGTGGCCAACTTTCTTT	CASSGFGWPTFF
TRBV6-5	TRBD1	.	TRBJ2-5	TGTGCCAGCAGTCTCGGGACAGGTGTTCAAGAGACCCAGTACTTC	CASSLGTGVQETQYF
TRBV6-5	TRBD1	.	TRBJ1-2	TGTGCCAGCCGACAACAGGGGGCGTTTGATGGCTACACCTTC	CASRQQGAFDGYTF
TRBV24-1	.	.	TRBJ2-2	TGTGCCACCAGTGATTGGGGCACTTACACCGGGGAGCTGTTTTTT	CATSDWGTYTGELFF
TRBV28	.	.	TRBJ1-1	TGTGCCAGCAGGACTAACGACGCAATGAACACTGAAGCTTTCTTT	CASRTNDAMNTEAFF
TRBV30	.	.	TRBJ1-6	TGTGCCTGGAGTGTTCAAACAGGGAGAAATTCACCCCTCCACTTT	CAWSVQTGRNSPLHF
TRBV2	.	.	TRBJ2-6	TGTGCCAGCAGGAGGGGGTCTGGGGCCAACGTCCTGACTTTC	CASRRGSGANVLTF
TRBV14	TRBD2	.	TRBJ2-1	TGTGCCAGCAGCCAATCTAGGACTAGCGGAATCTCCTACAATGAGCAGTTCTTC	CASSQSRTSGISYNEQFF
TRBV5-1	TRBD2	.	TRBJ2-2	TGCGCCAGCAGCTTGGCCAGCGGGGGAGCCTCGGGGGAGCTGTTTTTT	CASSLASGGASGELFF
TRBV7-8	.	.	TRBJ1-4	TGTGCCAGCAGCTTAGCGATTGGGGCCCCTGTTCATGAAAAACTGTTTTTT	CASSLAIGAPVHEKLFF
TRBV11-3	TRBD2	.	TRBJ2-1	TGTGCCAGCAGCTCCACTAGCGGGAGGGGGTATGAGCAGTTCTTC	CASSSTSGRGYEQFF
TRBV2	.	once	TRBJ2-5	TGTGCCAGCAGTGAGGACGGAAGGGAGGAGACCCAGTACTTC	CASSEDGREETQYF
TRBV4-3	TRBD2	.	TRBJ2-1	TGCGCCAGCAGCCAAGGACTAGCGGGAGGAGGGCAGTTCTTC	CASSQGLAGGGQFF
TRBV11-2	TRBD2	once	TRBJ2-1	TGTGCCAGCAGCTTAGGGGTAAGCGGGAGGGTCTACAATGAGCAGTTCTTC	CASSLGVSGRVYNEQFF
TRBV5-1	.	.	TRBJ1-4	TGCGCCAGCAGCTTGGACCGTACAGGGTATCCTAATGAAAAACTGTTTTTT	CASSLDRTGYPNEKLFF
TRBV2	TRBD2	.	TRBJ2-1	TGTGCCAGCACGGGACTAGCGGGAGGGCCCTCCTACAATGAGCAGTTCTTC	CASTGLAGGPSYNEQFF
TRBV7-2	.	.	TRBJ1-2	TGTGCCAGCAGCTTAGAGGGGATCGACTATGGCTACACCTTC	CASSLEGIDYGYTF
TRBV6-5	TRBD1	few	TRBJ1-1	TGTGCCAGCAGTTACGCGACAGGGAGGACTGAAGCTTTCTTT	CASSYATGRTEAFF
TRBV10-2	.	.	TRBJ1-5	TGCGCCAGCAGTGAGTCGAGAGTCGGCAGGGGCAAACAGCCCCAGCATTTT	CASSESRVGRGKQPQHF
TRBV25-1	.	.	TRBJ2-6	TGTGCCAGCAGTAATGCGGGGGCCAACGTCCTGACTTTC	CASSNAGANVLTF
TRBV6-2/TRBV6-3	TRBD1	.	TRBJ2-2	TGTGCCAGCAGTCCGGACAGGGGCAACACCGGGGAGCTGTTTTTT	CASSPDRGNTGELFF
TRBV6-2/TRBV6-3	.	.	TRBJ1-1	TGTGCCAGCAGTTACACCGCAGGCACGGCTTTCTTT	CASSYTAGTAFF
TRBV27	.	.	TRBJ1-2	TGTGCCAGCAGTTTATCCTCCCGTAACTATGGCTACACCTTC	CASSLSSRNYGYTF
TRBV5-1	TRBD1	.	TRBJ2-5	TGCGCCAGCAGCGCCGCAACAGGGGGTGTGGCCCAGTACTTC	CASSAATGGVAQYF
TRBV5-4	TRBD2	.	TRBJ2-2	TGTGCCAGCTCCAGGACTAGCGGGAGAACCGGGGAGCTGTTTTTT	CASSRTSGRTGELFF